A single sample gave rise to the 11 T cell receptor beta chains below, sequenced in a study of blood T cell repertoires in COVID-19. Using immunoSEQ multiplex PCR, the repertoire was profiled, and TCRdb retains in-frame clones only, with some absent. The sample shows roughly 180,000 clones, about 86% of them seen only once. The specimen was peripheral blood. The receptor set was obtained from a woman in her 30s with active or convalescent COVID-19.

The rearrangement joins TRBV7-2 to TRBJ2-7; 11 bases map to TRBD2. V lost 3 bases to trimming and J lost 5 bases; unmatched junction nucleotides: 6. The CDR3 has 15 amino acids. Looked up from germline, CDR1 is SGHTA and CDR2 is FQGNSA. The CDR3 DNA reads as TGTGCCAGCAGCTTTAGCGGGAGGGCCGGGAACGAGCAGTACTTC. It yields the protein CASSFSGRAGNEQYF.

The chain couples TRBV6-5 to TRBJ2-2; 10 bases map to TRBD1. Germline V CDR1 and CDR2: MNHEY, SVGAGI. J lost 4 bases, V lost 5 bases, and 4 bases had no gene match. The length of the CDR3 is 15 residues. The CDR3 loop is CASSLDRGFTGELFF. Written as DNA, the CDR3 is TGTGCCAGCAGTCTGGACAGGGGGTTCACCGGGGAGCTGTTTTTT.

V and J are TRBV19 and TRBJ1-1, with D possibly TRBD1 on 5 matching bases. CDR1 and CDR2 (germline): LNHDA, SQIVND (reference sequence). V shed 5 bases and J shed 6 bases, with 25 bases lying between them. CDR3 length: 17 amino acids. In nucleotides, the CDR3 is TGTGCCAGTAGTCCCGACCGGTCAGCCTGGGACTGGGCTGAAGCTTTCTTT. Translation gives CASSPDRSAWDWAEAFF.

Written as DNA, the CDR3 is TGTGCCAGCAGTTCGACCCCAGGGGCTTCTGGAAACACCATATATTTT. Amino acids: CASSSTPGASGNTIYF. This rearrangement joins TRBV6-5 to TRBJ1-3; D might be TRBD1 (6 bases). With 4 bases removed from V and 1 base from J, the gap between germline ends came to 14 bases. The CDR3 contains 16 residues. CDR1 is MNHEY, CDR2 SVGAGI, per germline.

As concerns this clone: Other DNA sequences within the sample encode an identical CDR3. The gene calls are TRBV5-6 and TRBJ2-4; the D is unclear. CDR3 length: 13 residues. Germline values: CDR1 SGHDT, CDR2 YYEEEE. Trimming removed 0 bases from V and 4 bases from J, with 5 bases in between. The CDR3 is CASSLGQKNIQYF. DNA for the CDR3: TGTGCCAGCAGCTTGGGCCAGAAAAACATTCAGTACTTC.

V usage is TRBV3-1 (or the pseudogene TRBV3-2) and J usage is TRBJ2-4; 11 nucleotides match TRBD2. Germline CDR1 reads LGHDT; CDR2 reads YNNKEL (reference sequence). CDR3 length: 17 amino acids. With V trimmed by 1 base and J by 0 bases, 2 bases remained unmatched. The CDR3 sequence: CASSQGLAGLAKNIQYF. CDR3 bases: TGTGCCAGCAGCCAAGGACTAGCGGGGTTAGCCAAAAACATTCAGTACTTC.

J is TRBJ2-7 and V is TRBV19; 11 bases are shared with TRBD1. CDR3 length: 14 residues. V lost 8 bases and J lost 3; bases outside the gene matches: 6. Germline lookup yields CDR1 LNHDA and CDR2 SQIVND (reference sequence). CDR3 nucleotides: TGTGCCAGTCAGGCCGGGACAGGGGGCTACGAGCAGTACTTC. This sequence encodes CASQAGTGGYEQYF.

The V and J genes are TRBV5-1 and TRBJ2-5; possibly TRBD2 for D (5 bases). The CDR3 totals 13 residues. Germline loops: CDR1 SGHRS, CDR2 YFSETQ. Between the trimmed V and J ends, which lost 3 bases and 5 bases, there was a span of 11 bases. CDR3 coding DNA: TGCGCCAGCAGCTGGGGTGGCGGGGAGACCCAGTACTTC. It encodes CASSWGGGETQYF.

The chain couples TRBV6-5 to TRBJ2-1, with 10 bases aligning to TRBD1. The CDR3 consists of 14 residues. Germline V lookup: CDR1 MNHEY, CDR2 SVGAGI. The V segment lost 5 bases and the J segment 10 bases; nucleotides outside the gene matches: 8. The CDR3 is CASSHRGQGTEQFF. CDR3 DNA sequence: TGTGCCAGCAGTCATCGGGGACAGGGGACAGAGCAGTTCTTC.

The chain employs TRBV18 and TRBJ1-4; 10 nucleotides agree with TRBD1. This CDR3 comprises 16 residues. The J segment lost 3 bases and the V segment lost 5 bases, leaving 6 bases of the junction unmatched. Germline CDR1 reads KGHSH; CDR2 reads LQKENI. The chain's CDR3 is CASSSGQGESNEKLFF. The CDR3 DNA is TGTGCCAGCTCATCCGGACAGGGGGAGTCTAATGAAAAACTGTTTTTT.

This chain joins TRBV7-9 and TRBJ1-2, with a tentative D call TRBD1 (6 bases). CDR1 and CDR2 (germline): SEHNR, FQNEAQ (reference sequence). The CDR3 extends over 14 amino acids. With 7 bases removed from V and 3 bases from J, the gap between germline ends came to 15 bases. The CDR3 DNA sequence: TGTGCCAGCAACGATCTACAGGGAGACTATGGCTACACCTTC. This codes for CASNDLQGDYGYTF.